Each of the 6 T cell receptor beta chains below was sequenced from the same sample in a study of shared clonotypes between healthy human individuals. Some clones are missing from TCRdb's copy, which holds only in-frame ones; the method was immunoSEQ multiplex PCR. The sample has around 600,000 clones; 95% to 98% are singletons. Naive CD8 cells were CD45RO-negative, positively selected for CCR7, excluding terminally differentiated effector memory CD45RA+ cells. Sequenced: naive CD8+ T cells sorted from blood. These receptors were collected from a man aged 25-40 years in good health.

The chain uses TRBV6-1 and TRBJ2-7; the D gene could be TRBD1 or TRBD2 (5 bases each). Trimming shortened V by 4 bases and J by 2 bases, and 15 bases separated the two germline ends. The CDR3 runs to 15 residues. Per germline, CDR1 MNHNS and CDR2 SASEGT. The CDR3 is CASSAGTPHTYEQYF. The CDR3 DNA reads TGTGCCAGCAGTGCGGGGACCCCCCACACCTACGAGCAGTACTTC.

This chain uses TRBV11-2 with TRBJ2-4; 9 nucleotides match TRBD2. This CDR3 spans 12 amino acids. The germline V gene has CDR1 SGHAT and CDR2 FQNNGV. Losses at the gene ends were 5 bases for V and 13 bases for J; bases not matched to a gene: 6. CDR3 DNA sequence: TGTGCCAGCAGCGTGGGACTAGCCGAACAGTACTTC. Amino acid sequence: CASSVGLAEQYF.

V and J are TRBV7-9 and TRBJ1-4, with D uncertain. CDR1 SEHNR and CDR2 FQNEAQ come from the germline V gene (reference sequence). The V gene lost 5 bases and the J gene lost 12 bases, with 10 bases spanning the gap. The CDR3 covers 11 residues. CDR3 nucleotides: TGTGCCAGCAGCCAAGAATGGGAACTGTTTTTT. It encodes CASSQEWELFF.

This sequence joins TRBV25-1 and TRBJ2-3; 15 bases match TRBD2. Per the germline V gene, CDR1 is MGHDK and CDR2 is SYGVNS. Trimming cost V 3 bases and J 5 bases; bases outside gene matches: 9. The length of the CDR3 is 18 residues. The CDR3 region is CASSDRDSGLAGGDTQYF. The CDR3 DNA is TGTGCCAGCAGTGACAGGGATTCGGGACTAGCGGGAGGAGATACGCAGTATTTT.

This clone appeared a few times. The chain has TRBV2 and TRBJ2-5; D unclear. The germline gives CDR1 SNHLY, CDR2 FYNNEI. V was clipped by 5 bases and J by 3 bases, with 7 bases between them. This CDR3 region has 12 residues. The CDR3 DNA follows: TGTGCCAGCAGTCTGACGGAAGAGACCCAGTACTTC. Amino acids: CASSLTEETQYF.

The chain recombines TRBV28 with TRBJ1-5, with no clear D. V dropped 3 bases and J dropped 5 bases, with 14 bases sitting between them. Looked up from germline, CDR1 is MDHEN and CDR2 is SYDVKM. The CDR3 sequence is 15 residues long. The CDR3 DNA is TGTGCCAGCAGTTTGTTCTCGGCTGGTGATCAGCCCCAGCATTTT. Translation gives CASSLFSAGDQPQHF.